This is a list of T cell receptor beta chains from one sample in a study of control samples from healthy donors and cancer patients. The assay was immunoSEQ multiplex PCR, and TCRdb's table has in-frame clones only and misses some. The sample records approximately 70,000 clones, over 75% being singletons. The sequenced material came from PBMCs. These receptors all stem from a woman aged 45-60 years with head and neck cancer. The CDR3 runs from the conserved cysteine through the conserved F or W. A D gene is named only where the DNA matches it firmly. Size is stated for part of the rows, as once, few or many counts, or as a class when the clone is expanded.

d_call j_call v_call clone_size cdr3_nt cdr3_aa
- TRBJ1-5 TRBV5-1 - TGCGCCAGCAGGCGAGATAGCAATCAGCCCCAGCATTTT CASRRDSNQPQHF
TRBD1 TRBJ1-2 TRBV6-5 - TGTGCCAGCAGTTCGGGACAGGGAGTTGGGAACTATGGCTACACCTTC CASSSGQGVGNYGYTF
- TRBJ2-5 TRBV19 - TGTGCCAGTAGTATAACTGGAGAGACCCAGTACTTC CASSITGETQYF
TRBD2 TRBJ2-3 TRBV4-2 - TGTGCCAGCAGCCAAAGCGGGGGGAATCCAGATACGCAGTATTTT CASSQSGGNPDTQYF
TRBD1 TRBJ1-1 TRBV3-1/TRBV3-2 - TGTGCCAGCAGCCGTTCTCGGACAGGGGGAGCTGAAGCTTTCTTT CASSRSRTGGAEAFF
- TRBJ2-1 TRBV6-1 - TGTGCCAGCAGTGAAGTAAGGGGAGGGGGTGAGCAGTTCTTC CASSEVRGGGEQFF
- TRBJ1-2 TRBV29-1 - TGCAGCGTTGTGGTCCTCGGCACCTCCTATGGCTACACCTTC CSVVVLGTSYGYTF
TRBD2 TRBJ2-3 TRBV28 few TGTGCCAGCAGTTTAATGTCGGGGGGAGGCACAGATACGCAGTATTTT CASSLMSGGGTDTQYF
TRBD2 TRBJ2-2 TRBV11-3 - TGTGCCAGCAGCTTGTACCTAGCGGGGGGATCGACCGGGGAGCTGTTTTTT CASSLYLAGGSTGELFF
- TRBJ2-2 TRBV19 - TGTGCCAGTAGTAGGCCGCTTGTACATGGGAACACCGGGGAGCTGTTTTTT CASSRPLVHGNTGELFF
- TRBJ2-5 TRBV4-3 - TGCGCCAGCAGCCAAGAGGGCCTTAGCTTTGGAGAGACCCAGTACTTC CASSQEGLSFGETQYF
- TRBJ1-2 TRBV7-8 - TGTGCCAGCAGCTTAGATCCCGGGAACTATGGCTACACCTTC CASSLDPGNYGYTF
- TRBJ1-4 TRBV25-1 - TGTGCCAGCAGTGAAGGACAGCCGAATGAAAAACTGTTTTTT CASSEGQPNEKLFF
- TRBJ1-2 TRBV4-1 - TGCGCCAGCAGCCAAGAAGGGGCCTCTGGCTACACCTTC CASSQEGASGYTF
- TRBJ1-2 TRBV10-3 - TGTGCCATCAGTGAGTCGGAGCAGGGTTACTATGGCTACACCTTC CAISESEQGYYGYTF
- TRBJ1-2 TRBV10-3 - TGTGCCATCAGTGAGCCGAGCGTTAGGGCAGGTGGCTACACCTTC CAISEPSVRAGGYTF
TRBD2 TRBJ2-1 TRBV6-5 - TGTGCCAGCACCCCGGGCCTGCGGGGGGGTAATGAGCAGTTCTTC CASTPGLRGGNEQFF
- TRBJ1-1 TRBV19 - TGTGCCAGTAGTATCAGGGACACTGAAGCTTTCTTT CASSIRDTEAFF
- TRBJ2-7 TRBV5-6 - TGTGCCAGCAGCTTGTCCGGGGATGTCTACGGGCAGTACTTC CASSLSGDVYGQYF
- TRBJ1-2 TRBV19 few TGTGCCAGTAGTACGGGGACGGCGGAGGGCTACACCTTC CASSTGTAEGYTF
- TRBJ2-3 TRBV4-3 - TGCGCCAGCAGCCAAGGGAGGGCGGGCGCTAGCACAGATACGCAGTATTTT CASSQGRAGASTDTQYF
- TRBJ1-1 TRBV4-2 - TGTGCCAGCAGCCAAGATCCCCTGGGGAACACTGAAGCTTTCTTT CASSQDPLGNTEAFF
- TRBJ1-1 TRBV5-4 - TGTGCCAGCAGCTCCGGGACAAAATTTGAAGCTTTCTTT CASSSGTKFEAFF
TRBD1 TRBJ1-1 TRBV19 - TGTGCCAGTAGTCAGGGGGCGGGTGAAGCTTTCTTT CASSQGAGEAFF
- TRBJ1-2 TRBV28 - TGTGCCAGCAGTTTTAGCGGGAACTATGGCTACACCTTC CASSFSGNYGYTF
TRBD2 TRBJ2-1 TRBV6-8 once TGTGCCAGCAGTCTATATACTAGCGGGGGGCCCAGGCATGAGCAGTTCTTC CASSLYTSGGPRHEQFF
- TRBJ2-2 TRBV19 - TGTGCCAGTAGTATCCCGCAGGGGGGCACCGGGGAGCTGTTTTTT CASSIPQGGTGELFF
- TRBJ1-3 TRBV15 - TGTGCCACCAGCAGAGAACAGGGTTACGGAAACACCATATATTTT CATSREQGYGNTIYF
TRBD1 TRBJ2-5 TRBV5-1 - TGCGCCAGCAGCTTTGGACAGGGCGAGACCCAGTACTTC CASSFGQGETQYF
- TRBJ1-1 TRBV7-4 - TGTGCCCGCCGGGTCGGGGATTTGAACACTGAAGCTTTCTTT CARRVGDLNTEAFF
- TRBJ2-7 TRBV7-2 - TGTGCCAGCAGCTCTTATATTAAACCCTACGAGCAGTACTTC CASSSYIKPYEQYF
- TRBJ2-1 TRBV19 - TGTGCCAGTAGACCTGAGGGGCGGCAGAACAATGAGCAGTTCTTC CASRPEGRQNNEQFF
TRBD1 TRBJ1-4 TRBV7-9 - TGTGCCAGCAGCCCCCGGACAGGGACGTCTAATGAAAAACTGTTTTTT CASSPRTGTSNEKLFF
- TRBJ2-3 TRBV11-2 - TGTGCCAGCAGCTTGGAAAGTGGTGCGGTTACAGATACGCAGTATTTT CASSLESGAVTDTQYF
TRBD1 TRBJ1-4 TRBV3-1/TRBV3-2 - TGTGCCAGCAGCCACAGGGGGCGGGGAGAAAAACTGTTTTTT CASSHRGRGEKLFF
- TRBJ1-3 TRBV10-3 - TGTGCCATCAGTGAGTCTAGGGCTGGAAACACCATATATTTT CAISESRAGNTIYF
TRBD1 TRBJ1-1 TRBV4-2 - TGTGCCAGCAGCCAAGATGACAGGGAGGCTTTCTTT CASSQDDREAFF
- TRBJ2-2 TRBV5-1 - TGCGCCAGCAACCCGGGGGGCAACACCGGGGAGCTGTTTTTT CASNPGGNTGELFF
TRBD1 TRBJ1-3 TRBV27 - TGTGCCAGCATGAAGGGGACAGGGATTGGAAACACCATATATTTT CASMKGTGIGNTIYF
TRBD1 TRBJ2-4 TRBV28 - TGTGCCAGCAGTTATAATCTTGGGACAGGGACACTCGACATTCAGTACTTC CASSYNLGTGTLDIQYF